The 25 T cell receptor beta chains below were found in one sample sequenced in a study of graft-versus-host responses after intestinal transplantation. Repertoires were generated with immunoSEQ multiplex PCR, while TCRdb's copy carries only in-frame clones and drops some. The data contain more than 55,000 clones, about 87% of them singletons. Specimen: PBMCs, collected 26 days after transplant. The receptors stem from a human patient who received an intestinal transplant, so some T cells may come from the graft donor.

In DNA form, the CDR3 reads TGTGCCAGCAGCGTAGGGTCGGGGAGCACAGATACGCAGTATTTT. Its translation: CASSVGSGSTDTQYF. The V gene is TRBV9, the J gene TRBJ2-3; tentatively, D is TRBD2 (5 bases). V shed 0 bases and J shed 0 bases, with 8 bases lying between them. Germline loops: CDR1 SGDLS, CDR2 YYNGEE. The CDR3 is 15 amino acids.

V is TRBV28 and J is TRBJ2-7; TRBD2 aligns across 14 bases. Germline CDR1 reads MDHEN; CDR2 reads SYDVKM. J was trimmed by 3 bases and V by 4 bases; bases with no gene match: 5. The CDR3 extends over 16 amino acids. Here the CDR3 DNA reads TGTGCCAGCAGTTCCCCCGGGACTAGCGGGAGCTACGAGCAGTACTTC. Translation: CASSSPGTSGSYEQYF.

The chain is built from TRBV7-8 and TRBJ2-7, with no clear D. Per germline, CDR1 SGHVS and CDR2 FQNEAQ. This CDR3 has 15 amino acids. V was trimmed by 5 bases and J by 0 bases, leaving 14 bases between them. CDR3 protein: CASSPQRSSSYEQYV. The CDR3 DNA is TGTGCCAGCAGCCCCCAGAGGTCGAGCTCCTACGAGCAGTACGTC.

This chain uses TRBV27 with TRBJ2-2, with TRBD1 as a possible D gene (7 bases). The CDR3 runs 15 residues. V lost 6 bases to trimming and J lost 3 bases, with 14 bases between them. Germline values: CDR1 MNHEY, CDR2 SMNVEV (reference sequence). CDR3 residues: CASRRGPGDTGELFF. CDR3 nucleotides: TGTGCCAGCAGAAGGGGGCCGGGGGACACCGGGGAGCTGTTTTTT.

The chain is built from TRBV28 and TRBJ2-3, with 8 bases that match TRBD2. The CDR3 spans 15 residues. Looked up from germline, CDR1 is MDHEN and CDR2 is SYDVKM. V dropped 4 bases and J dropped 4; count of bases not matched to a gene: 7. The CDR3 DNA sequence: TGTGCCAGCAGTTACCCGAGCGGGGGTGCAGATACGCAGTATTTT. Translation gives CASSYPSGGADTQYF.

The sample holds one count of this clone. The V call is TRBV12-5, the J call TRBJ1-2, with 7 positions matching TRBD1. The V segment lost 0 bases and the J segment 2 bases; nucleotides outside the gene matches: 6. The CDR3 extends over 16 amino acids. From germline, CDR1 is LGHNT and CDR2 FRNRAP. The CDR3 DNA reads TGTGCTAGTGGTTTGGTAACGGCAGGGGGGAACTATGGCTACACCTTC. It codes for CASGLVTAGGNYGYTF.

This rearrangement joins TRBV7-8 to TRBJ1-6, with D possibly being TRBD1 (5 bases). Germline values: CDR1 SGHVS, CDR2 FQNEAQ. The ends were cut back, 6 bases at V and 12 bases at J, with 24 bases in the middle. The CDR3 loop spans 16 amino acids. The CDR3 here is CASSLDLGVLIKPLHF. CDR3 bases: TGTGCCAGCAGTCTTGATCTAGGGGTTTTGATTAAACCCCTCCACTTT.

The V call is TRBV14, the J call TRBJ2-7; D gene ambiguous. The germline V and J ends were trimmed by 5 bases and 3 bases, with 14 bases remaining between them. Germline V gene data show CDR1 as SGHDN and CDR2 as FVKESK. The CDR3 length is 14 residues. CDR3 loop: CASSGTVFLYEQYF. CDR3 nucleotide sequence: TGTGCCAGCAGCGGCACAGTATTCCTCTACGAGCAGTACTTC.

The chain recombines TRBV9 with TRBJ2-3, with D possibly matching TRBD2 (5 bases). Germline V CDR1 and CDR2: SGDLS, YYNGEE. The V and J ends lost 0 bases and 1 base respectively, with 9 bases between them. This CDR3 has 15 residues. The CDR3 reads CASSVGGSGTDTQYF. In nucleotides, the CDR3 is TGTGCCAGCAGCGTAGGAGGGAGCGGCACAGATACGCAGTATTTT.

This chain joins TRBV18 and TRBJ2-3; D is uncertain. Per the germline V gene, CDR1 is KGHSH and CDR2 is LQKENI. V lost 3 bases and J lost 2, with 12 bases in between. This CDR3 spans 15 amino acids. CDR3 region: CASSPDDTSTDTQYF. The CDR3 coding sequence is TGTGCCAGCTCACCCGACGACACTTCCACAGATACGCAGTATTTT. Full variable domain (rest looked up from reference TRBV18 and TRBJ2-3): NAGVMQNPRHLVRRRGQEARLRCSPMKGHSHVYWYRQLPEEGLKFMVYLQKENIIDESGMPKERFSAEFPKEGPSILRIQQVVRGDSAAYFCASSPDDTSTDTQYFGPGTRLTVL.

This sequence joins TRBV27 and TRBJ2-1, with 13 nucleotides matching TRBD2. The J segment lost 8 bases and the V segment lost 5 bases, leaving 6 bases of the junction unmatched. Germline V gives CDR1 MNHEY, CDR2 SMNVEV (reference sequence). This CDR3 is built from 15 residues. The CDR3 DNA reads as TGTGCCAGCAGTCCACTAGCGGGGGGGGGAGATGAGCAGTTCTTC. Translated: CASSPLAGGGDEQFF.

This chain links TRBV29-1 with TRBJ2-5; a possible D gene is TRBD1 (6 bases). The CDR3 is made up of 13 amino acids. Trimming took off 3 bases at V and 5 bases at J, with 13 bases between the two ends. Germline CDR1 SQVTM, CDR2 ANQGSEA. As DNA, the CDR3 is TGCAGCGTTGAGGGGGCCGAGCGGGAGACCCAGTACTTC. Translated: CSVEGAERETQYF.

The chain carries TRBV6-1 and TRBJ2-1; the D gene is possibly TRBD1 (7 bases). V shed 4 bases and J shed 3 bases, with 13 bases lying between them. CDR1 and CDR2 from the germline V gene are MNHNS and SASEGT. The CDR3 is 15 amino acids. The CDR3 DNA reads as TGTGCCAGCAGTGTGCCGCGGGACAGCTACAATGAGCAGTTCTTC. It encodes CASSVPRDSYNEQFF.

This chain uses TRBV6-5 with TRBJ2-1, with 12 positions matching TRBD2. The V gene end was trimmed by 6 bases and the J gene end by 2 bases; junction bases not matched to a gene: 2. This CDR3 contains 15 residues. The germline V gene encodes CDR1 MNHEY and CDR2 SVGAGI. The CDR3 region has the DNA TGTGCCAGCAGGGCTAGCGGGGGGGCCTACAATGAGCAGTTCTTC. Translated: CASRASGGAYNEQFF.

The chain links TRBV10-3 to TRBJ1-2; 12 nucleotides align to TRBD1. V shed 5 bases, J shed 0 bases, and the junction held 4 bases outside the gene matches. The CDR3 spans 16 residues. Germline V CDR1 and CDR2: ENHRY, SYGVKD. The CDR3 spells CAISPGQGAANYGYTF. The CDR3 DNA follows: TGTGCCATCAGTCCGGGACAGGGGGCGGCTAACTATGGCTACACCTTC.

The CDR3 sequence is CASSLVGYNSPLHF. The CDR3 DNA sequence: TGTGCCAGCAGCTTAGTCGGTTATAATTCACCCCTCCACTTT. J is TRBJ1-6 and V is TRBV11-2; no reliable D call. CDR3 length equals 14 residues. The germline V gene encodes CDR1 SGHAT and CDR2 FQNNGV. V lost 1 base and J 4 bases, leaving 5 bases between the germline ends. Based on the CDR3 plus reference TRBV11-2 and TRBJ1-6, the full variable domain is EAGVAQSPRYKIIEKRQSVAFWCNPISGHATLYWYQQILGQGPKLLIQFQNNGVVDDSQLPKDRFSAERLKGVDSTLKIQPAKLEDSAVYLCASSLVGYNSPLHFGNGTRLTVT.

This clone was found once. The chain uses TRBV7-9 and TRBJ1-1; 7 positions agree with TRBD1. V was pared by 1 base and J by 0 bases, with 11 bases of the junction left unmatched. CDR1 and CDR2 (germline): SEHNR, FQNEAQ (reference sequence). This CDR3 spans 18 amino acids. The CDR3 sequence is CASSLVFMRGGLNTEAFF. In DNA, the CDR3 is TGTGCCAGCAGCTTAGTTTTTATGAGAGGGGGCTTGAACACTGAAGCTTTCTTT.

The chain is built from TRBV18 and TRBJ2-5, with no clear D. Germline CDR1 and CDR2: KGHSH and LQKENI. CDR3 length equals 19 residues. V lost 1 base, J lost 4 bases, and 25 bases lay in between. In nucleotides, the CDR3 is TGTGCCAGCTCACCACTGGCCCTGACTTCTCCGATCTTAGGAGAGACCCAGTACTTC. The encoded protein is CASSPLALTSPILGETQYF.

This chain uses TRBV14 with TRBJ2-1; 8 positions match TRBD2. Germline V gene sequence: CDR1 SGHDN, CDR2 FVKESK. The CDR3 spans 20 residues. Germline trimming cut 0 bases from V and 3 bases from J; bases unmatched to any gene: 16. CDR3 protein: CASSQDRWREEPPRYNEQFF. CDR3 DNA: TGTGCCAGCAGCCAAGACCGGTGGCGGGAGGAACCCCCACGCTACAATGAGCAGTTCTTC.

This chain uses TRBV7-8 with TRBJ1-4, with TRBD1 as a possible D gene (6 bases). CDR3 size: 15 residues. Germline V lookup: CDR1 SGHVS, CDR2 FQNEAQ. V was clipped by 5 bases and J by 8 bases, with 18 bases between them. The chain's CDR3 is CASSRSPSGVEKLFF. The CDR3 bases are TGTGCCAGCAGCCGAAGCCCATCAGGGGTGGAAAAACTGTTTTTT. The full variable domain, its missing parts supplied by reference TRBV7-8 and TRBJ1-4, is GAGVSQSPRYKVAKRGQDVALRCDPISGHVSLFWYQQALGQGPEFLTYFQNEAQLDKSGLPSDRFFAERPEGSVSTLKIQRTQQEDSAVYLCASSRSPSGVEKLFFGSGTQLSVL.

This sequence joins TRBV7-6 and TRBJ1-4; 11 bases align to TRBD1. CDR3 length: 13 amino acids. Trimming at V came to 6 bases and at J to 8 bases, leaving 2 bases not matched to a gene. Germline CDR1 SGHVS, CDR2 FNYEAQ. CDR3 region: CASRRTGGEKLFF. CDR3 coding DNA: TGTGCCAGCAGGCGGACAGGGGGCGAAAAACTGTTTTTT. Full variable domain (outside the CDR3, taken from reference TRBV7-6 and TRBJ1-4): GAGVSQSPRYKVTKRGQDVALRCDPISGHVSLYWYRQALGQGPEFLTYFNYEAQQDKSGLPNDRFSAERPEGSISTLTIQRTEQRDSAMYRCASRRTGGEKLFFGSGTQLSVL.

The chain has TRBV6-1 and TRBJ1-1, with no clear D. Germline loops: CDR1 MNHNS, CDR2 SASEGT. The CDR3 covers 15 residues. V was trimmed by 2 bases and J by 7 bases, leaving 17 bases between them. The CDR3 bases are TGTGCCAGCAGTGAAATAGTCCCCTCGTTAAGTGAAGCTTTCTTT. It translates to CASSEIVPSLSEAFF.

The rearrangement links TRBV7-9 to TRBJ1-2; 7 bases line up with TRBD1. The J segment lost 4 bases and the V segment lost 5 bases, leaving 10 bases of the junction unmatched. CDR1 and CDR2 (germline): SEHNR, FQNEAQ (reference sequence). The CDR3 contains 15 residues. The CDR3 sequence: CASSLNAGTAYGYTF. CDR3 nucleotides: TGTGCCAGCAGCCTCAACGCCGGGACAGCCTATGGCTACACCTTC.

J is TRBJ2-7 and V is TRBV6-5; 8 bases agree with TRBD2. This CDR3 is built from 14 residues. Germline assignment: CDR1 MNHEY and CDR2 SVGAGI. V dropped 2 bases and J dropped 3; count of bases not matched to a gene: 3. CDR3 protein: CASSYGAGGYEQYF. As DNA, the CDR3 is TGTGCCAGCAGTTACGGGGCGGGGGGCTACGAGCAGTACTTC.

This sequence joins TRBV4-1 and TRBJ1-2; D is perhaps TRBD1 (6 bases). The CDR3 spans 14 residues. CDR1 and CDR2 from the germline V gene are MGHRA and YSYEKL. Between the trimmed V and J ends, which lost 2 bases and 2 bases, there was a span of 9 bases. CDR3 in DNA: TGCGCCAGCAGCCAACTTCAGGGGAACTATGGCTACACCTTC. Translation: CASSQLQGNYGYTF.